This T cell receptor (beta chain) was retrieved from a study of cytomegalovirus exposure and HLA in healthy donors. Study details: Among the approximately 400 genotyped donors, 70% to 90% were placed in the Caucasian-associated ancestry cluster.

Vbeta (60) and Jbeta (13) primers were used in the PCR. Using immunoSEQ multiplex PCR, the repertoire was profiled, and TCRdb retains in-frame clones only, with some absent. The profile shows 100,000 to 150,000 clones, about 70% of them singletons. Whole-study results and caveats: Judged likely to be a sequencing artifact was a cluster of highly shared sequence variants.

On this clone: Its antigen remains unknown.

The CDR3 spans 12 residues. The V gene's germline CDR1 is LGHNA and CDR2 YSLEER. The V end lost 4 bases, the J end lost 12 bases, and 10 bases lay between the germline ends. What was sequenced was PBMCs. The V call is TRBV4-3, the J call TRBJ2-6; no clear D gene. This receptor was obtained from a woman in her sixties or seventies in good health and CMV-seropositive. For the CDR3, the DNA is TGCGCCAGCAGCCCAGGTCCCGGCGTCCTGACTTTC. Protein sequence: CASSPGPGVLTF.